Below are 10 T cell receptor beta chains sequenced from a single sample in a study of blood T cell repertoires in COVID-19. Produced via immunoSEQ multiplex PCR; TCRdb's table is partial and in-frame only. The sample yields roughly 200,000 clones, 70% to 90% seen once. What was sequenced was peripheral blood. The receptors here all came from a woman aged 40 to 50 who had recovered from COVID-19.

In this sample, this clone turned up once. V gene TRBV5-1 combines with J gene TRBJ1-3, with 8 positions matching TRBD1. The J segment lost 0 bases and the V segment lost 4 bases, leaving 3 bases of the junction unmatched. Looked up from germline, CDR1 is SGHRS and CDR2 is YFSETQ. This CDR3 comprises 15 residues. The CDR3 is CASSPTGGSGNTIYF. CDR3 bases: TGCGCCAGCAGCCCTACAGGGGGCTCTGGAAACACCATATATTTT. Together with reference TRBV5-1 and TRBJ1-3, the CDR3 gives the full variable domain: KAGVTQTPRYLIKTRGQQVTLSCSPISGHRSVSWYQQTPGQGLQFLFEYFSETQRNKGNFPGRFSGRQFSNSRSEMNVSTLELGDSALYLCASSPTGGSGNTIYFGEGSWLTVV.

This clone was seen a handful of times. The chain joins TRBV24-1 to TRBJ2-1; tentatively, D is TRBD2 (5 bases). V shed 10 bases and J shed 5 bases, with 14 bases lying between them. Germline values: CDR1 KGHDR, CDR2 SFDVKD. The length of the CDR3 is 13 residues. The CDR3, as DNA: TGTGCCACTTCCGGGGTGGGTCACAATGAGCAGTTCTTC. It codes for CATSGVGHNEQFF.

The chain's CDR3 is CASRPTTGELFF. CDR3 sequence (DNA): TGTGCCAGCAGACCCACTACCGGGGAGCTGTTTTTT. V usage is TRBV2 and J usage is TRBJ2-2; no definite D call. The germline V gene encodes CDR1 SNHLY and CDR2 FYNNEI. The CDR3 covers 12 residues. With 6 bases removed from V and 5 bases from J, the gap between germline ends came to 7 bases.

V is TRBV6-5 and J is TRBJ1-1; D is unclear. This CDR3 region has 15 residues. V gave up 5 bases and J gave up 1 base, with 14 bases separating them. Germline lookup yields CDR1 MNHEY and CDR2 SVGAGI. The CDR3 DNA sequence: TGTGCCAGCAGTCGCTCCGGGTTAGGGAACACTGAAGCTTTCTTT. Translated, it gives CASSRSGLGNTEAFF.

The chain carries TRBV6-2 or TRBV6-3 and TRBJ2-1; 8 positions agree with TRBD2. V shed 0 bases, J shed 8 bases, and the junction held 12 bases outside the gene matches. Germline CDR1 MNHEY, CDR2 SVGEGT. The CDR3 is 17 amino acids. CDR3 region: CASSYSPEGGRTYEQFF. Here the CDR3 DNA reads TGTGCCAGCAGTTACTCCCCCGAGGGCGGGAGGACCTATGAGCAGTTCTTC.

The CDR3 loop reads CASSQELPGTSGIDEQFF. CDR3 bases: TGCGCCAGCAGCCAAGAACTTCCCGGGACTAGCGGGATCGATGAGCAGTTCTTC. This chain joins TRBV4-3 and TRBJ2-1; 13 bases fit TRBD2. The V gene end was trimmed by 0 bases and the J gene end by 8 bases; junction bases not matched to a gene: 10. Germline values: CDR1 LGHNA, CDR2 YSLEER. This CDR3 comprises 18 residues.

The gene calls are TRBV19 and TRBJ1-1; D uncertain. This CDR3 comprises 15 residues. V lost 3 bases and J 0 bases, leaving 11 bases between the germline ends. Germline CDR1 is LNHDA and CDR2 is SQIVND (reference sequence). The CDR3 spells CASSITVILNTEAFF. The CDR3 bases are TGTGCCAGTAGTATTACAGTTATCTTGAACACTGAAGCTTTCTTT.

This clone has a single count. CDR3 coding DNA: TGCGCCAGCAGCCAAGATTTGGCGGGAGGGACCTACAATGAGCAGTTCTTC. Translating gives CASSQDLAGGTYNEQFF. The rearrangement links TRBV4-3 to TRBJ2-1; 9 nucleotides align to TRBD2. The CDR3 contains 17 residues. J was trimmed by 2 bases and V by 0 bases; bases with no gene match: 5. Germline V gene lookup returns CDR1 LGHNA and CDR2 YSLEER.

About this clone itself: One end of the junction is discordant with germline, which a read error may explain. The chain is built from TRBV13 and TRBJ2-7; 11 nucleotides line up with TRBD2. Germline V gives CDR1 PRHDT, CDR2 FYEKMQ (reference sequence). This CDR3 has 14 residues. The CDR3 loop is CASSLTTLAGDPSF. CDR3 DNA: TGTGCCAGCAGCTTAACGACACTAGCGGGAGACCCTTCCTTC.

The J gene is TRBJ1-5, the V gene TRBV4-2, with 9 nucleotides matching TRBD1. V shed 4 bases, J shed 6 bases, and the junction held 7 bases outside the gene matches. The CDR3 has 15 amino acids. Germline V CDR1 and CDR2: LGHNA, YNFKEQ. As DNA, the CDR3 is TGTGCCAGCAGCCGGACGACAGGGGGTACTCAGCCCCAGCATTTT. It translates to CASSRTTGGTQPQHF.